This T cell receptor (beta chain) was sequenced during a study of spatial heterogeneity in lung cancer. Study-wide points: Relative to follow-up, resection was when ubiquitous expanded tumor TCRs appeared more in blood.

This clonotype was picked up a small number of times. No antigen is known for it. A single record per CDR3 protein comes from TCRdb applying MiXCR to the 5' RACE reads. The top ten hold roughly 6.4% of the sample, which has nearly 80,000 distinct CDR3 sequences, approximately 8.1% seen once. This sample's time point: sample taken at primary tumor resection. The authors sequenced whole RNA from tumor, nontumor lung or frozen PBMC without sorting. Germline V gives CDR1 SGHNT, CDR2 YYREEE (reference sequence). The CDR3 totals 15 residues. Trimming took 6 bases from V and 0 from J, leaving 12 bases between them.

The material sequenced was PBMCs, taken at surgery. This sequence was found in a male donor with early-stage non-small cell lung cancer. This chain connects TRBV5-4 to TRBJ2-2, with D possibly being TRBD1 (5 bases). CDR3 sequence (DNA): TGTGCCAGCACCCCGGTGGGGCCGAACACCGGGGAGCTGTTTTTT. It encodes CASTPVGPNTGELFF.